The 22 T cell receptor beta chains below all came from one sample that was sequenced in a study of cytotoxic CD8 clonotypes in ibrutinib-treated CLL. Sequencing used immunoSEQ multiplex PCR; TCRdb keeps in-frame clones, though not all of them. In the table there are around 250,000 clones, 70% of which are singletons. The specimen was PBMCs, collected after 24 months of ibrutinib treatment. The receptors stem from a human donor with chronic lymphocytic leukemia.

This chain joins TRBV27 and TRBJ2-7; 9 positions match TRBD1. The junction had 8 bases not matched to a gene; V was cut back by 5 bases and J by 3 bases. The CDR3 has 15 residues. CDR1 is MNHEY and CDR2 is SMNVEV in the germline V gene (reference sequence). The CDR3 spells CASSPAGQGIYEQYF. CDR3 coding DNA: TGTGCCAGCAGTCCGGCAGGACAGGGGATCTACGAGCAGTACTTC.

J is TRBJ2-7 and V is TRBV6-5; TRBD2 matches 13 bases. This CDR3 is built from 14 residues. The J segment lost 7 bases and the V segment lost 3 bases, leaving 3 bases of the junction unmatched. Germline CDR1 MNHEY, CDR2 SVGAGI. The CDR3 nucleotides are TGTGCCAGCAGTTATGGGACTAGCGGGATGGAGCAGTACTTC. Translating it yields CASSYGTSGMEQYF.

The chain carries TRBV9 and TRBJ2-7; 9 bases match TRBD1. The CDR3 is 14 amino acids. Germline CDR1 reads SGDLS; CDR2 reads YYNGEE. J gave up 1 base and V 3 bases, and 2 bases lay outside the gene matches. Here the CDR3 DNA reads TGTGCCAGCAGCGGACAGGGGGAGTCCTACGAGCAGTACTTC. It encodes CASSGQGESYEQYF.

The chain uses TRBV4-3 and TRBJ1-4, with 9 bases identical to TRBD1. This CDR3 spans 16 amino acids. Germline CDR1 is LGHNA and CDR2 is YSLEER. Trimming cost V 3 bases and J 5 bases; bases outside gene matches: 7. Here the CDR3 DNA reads TGCGCCAGCAGCCACATTAAAGGGACAGGGAATGAAAAACTGTTTTTT. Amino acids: CASSHIKGTGNEKLFF.

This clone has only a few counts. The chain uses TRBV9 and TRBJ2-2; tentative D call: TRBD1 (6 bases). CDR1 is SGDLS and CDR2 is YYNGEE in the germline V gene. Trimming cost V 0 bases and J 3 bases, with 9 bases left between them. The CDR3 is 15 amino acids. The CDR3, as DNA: TGTGCCAGCAGCGTAGACAGGGCGTACACCGGGGAGCTGTTTTTT. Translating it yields CASSVDRAYTGELFF.

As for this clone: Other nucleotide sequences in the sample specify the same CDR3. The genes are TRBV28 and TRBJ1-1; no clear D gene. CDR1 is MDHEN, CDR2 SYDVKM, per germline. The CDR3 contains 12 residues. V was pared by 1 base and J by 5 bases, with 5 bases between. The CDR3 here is CASSLSRTEAFF. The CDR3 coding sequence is TGTGCCAGCAGTTTATCAAGGACTGAAGCTTTCTTT.

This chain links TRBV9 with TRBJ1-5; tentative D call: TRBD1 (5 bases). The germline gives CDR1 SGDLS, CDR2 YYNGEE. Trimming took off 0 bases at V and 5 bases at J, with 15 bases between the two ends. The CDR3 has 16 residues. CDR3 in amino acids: CASSVGGTGGYQPQHF. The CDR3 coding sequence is TGTGCCAGCAGCGTAGGAGGCACAGGTGGCTATCAGCCCCAGCATTTT.

The CDR3 nucleotides read TGTGCCAGCTCACCAACTCTAGCGGGAGCCGCCGGGGAGCTGTTTTTT. As protein: CASSPTLAGAAGELFF. V is TRBV18 and J is TRBJ2-2, with TRBD2 identical over 10 bases. The germline CDR1 and CDR2 sequences are KGHSH and LQKENI. The length of the CDR3 is 16 residues. The junction had 6 bases not matched to a gene; V was cut back by 2 bases and J by 6 bases.

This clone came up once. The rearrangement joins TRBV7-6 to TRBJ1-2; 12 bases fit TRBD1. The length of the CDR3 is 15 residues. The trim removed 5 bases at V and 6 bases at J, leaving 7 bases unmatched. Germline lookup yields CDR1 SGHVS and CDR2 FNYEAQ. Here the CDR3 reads CASSADRDRGHGYTF. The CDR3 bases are TGTGCCAGCAGCGCCGACCGGGACAGGGGGCATGGCTACACCTTC.

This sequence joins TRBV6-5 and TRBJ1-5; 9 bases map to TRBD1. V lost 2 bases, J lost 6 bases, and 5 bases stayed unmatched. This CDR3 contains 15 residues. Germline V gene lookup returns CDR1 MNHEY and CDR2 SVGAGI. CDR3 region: CASSYGTGYGQPQHF. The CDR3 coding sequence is TGTGCCAGCAGTTACGGGACAGGGTATGGTCAGCCCCAGCATTTT.

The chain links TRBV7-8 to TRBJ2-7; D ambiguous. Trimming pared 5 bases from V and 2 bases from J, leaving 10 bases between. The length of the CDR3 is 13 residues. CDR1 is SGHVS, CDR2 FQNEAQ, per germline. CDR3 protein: CASSPRAAYEQYF. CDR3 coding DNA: TGTGCCAGCAGCCCCCGGGCTGCCTACGAGCAGTACTTC.

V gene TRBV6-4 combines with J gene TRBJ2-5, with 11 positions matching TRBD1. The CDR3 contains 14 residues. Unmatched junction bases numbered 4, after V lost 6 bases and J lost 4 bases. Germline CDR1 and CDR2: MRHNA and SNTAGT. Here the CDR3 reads CASSPGTGGETQYF. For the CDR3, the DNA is TGTGCCAGCAGCCCCGGGACAGGGGGAGAGACCCAGTACTTC.

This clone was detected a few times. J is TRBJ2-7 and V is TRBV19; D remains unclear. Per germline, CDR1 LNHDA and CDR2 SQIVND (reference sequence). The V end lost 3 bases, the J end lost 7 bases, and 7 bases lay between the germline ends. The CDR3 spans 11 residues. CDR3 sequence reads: CASSIGSEQYF. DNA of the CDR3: TGTGCCAGTAGTATTGGTTCAGAGCAGTACTTC.

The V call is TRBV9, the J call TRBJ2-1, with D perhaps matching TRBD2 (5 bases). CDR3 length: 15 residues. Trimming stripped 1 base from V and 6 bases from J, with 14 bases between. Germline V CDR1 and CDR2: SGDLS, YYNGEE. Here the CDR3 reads CASSVKSGPFNEQFF. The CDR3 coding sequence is TGTGCCAGCAGCGTAAAGAGCGGACCCTTCAATGAGCAGTTCTTC.

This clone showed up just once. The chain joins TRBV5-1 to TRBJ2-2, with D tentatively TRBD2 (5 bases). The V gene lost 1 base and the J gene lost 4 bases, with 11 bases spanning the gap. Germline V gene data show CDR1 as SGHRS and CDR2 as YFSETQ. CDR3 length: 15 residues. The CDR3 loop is CASSLTGSPTGELFF. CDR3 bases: TGCGCCAGCAGCTTGACTGGGAGTCCCACCGGGGAGCTGTTTTTT. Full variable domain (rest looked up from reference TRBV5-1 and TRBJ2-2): KAGVTQTPRYLIKTRGQQVTLSCSPISGHRSVSWYQQTPGQGLQFLFEYFSETQRNKGNFPGRFSGRQFSNSRSEMNVSTLELGDSALYLCASSLTGSPTGELFFGEGSRLTVL.

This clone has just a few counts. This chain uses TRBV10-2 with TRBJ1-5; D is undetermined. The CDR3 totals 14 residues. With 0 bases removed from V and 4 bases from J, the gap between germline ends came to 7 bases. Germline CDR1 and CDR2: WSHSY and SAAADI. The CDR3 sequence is CASSESIGNQPQHF. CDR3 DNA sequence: TGCGCCAGCAGTGAGTCGATAGGTAATCAGCCCCAGCATTTT.

CDR3 in DNA: TGTGCCAGCTCACCACCGCATTGGGGCGAGGGCAATCAGCCCCAGCATTTT. Translating gives CASSPPHWGEGNQPQHF. The chain has TRBV18 and TRBJ1-5; D may be TRBD1 (5 bases). Trimming pared 0 bases from V and 2 bases from J, leaving 14 bases between. Germline V CDR1 and CDR2: KGHSH, LQKENI. CDR3 size: 17 residues.

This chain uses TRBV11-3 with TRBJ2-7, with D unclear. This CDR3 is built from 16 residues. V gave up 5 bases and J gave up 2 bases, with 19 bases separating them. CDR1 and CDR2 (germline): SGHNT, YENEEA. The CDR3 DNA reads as TGTGCCAGCAGCCAGATGGGTGGCGATTCAACCTACGAGCAGTACTTC. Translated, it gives CASSQMGGDSTYEQYF.

The chain's CDR3 is CASSLGTGGVDNYGYTF. CDR3 DNA sequence: TGCGCCAGCAGCTTGGGGACAGGGGGCGTTGATAACTATGGCTACACCTTC. V and J are TRBV5-1 and TRBJ1-2; 11 nucleotides match TRBD1. This CDR3 region has 17 residues. CDR1 is SGHRS, CDR2 YFSETQ, per germline. V dropped 0 bases and J dropped 1; count of bases not matched to a gene: 5.

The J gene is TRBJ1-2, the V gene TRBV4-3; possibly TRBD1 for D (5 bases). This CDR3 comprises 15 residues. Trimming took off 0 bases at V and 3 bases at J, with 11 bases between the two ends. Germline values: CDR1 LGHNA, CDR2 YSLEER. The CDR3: CASSQEGRVDYGYTF. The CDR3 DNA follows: TGCGCCAGCAGCCAAGAGGGCAGGGTGGACTATGGCTACACCTTC.

The CDR3 DNA reads TGTGCCAGCAGCCCTCCCCCCCCCGGGACCAACGCCGGCGAGCAGTACTTC. Its translation is CASSPPPPGTNAGEQYF. The V call is TRBV9, the J call TRBJ2-7; D is tentatively TRBD1 or TRBD2 (5 bases each). There are 17 residues in the CDR3. Deletions cut 4 bases from V and 6 bases from J, with 26 bases between. The germline V gene has CDR1 SGDLS and CDR2 YYNGEE.

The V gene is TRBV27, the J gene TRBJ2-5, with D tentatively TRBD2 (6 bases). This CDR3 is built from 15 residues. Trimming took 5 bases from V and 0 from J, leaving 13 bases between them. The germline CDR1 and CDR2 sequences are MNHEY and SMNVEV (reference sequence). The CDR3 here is CASSTAAGNQETQYF. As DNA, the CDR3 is TGTGCCAGCAGTACCGCAGCGGGTAACCAAGAGACCCAGTACTTC.